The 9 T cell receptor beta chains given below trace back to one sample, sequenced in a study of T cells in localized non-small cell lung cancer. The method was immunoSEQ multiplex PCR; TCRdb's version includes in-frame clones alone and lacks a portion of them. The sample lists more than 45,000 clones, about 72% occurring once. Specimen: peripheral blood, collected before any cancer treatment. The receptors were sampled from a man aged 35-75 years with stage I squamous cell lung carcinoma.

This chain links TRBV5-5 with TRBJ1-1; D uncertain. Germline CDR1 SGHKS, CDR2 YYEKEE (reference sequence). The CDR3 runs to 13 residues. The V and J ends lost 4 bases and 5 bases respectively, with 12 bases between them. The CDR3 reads CASSLVGTTEAFF. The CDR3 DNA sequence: TGTGCCAGCAGCCTGGTTGGTACTACTGAAGCTTTCTTT.

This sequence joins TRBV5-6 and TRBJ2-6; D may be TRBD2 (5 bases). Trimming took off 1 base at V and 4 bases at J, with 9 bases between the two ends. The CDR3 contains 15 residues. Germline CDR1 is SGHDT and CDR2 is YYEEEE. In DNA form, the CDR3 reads TGTGCCAGCAGCTTGAGAGGGTCCGGGGCCAACGTCCTGACTTTC. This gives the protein CASSLRGSGANVLTF. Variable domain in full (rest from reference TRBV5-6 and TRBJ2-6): DAGVTQSPTHLIKTRGQQVTLRCSPKSGHDTVSWYQQALGQGPQFIFQYYEEEERQRGNFPDRFSGHQFPNYSSELNVNALLLGDSALYLCASSLRGSGANVLTFGAGSRLTVL.

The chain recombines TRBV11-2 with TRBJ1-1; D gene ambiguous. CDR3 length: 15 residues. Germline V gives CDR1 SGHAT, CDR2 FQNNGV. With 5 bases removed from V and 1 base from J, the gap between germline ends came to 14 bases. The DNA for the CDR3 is TGTGCCAGCAGCCACTTGTCCCATGGGAACACTGAAGCTTTCTTT. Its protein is CASSHLSHGNTEAFF.

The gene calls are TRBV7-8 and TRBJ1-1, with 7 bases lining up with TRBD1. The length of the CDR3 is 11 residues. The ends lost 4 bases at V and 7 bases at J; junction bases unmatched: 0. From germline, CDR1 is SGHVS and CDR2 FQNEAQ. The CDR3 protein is CASSWTGEAFF. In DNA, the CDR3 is TGTGCCAGCAGCTGGACAGGTGAAGCTTTCTTT. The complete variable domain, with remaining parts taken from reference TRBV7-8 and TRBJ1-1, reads GAGVSQSPRYKVAKRGQDVALRCDPISGHVSLFWYQQALGQGPEFLTYFQNEAQLDKSGLPSDRFFAERPEGSVSTLKIQRTQQEDSAVYLCASSWTGEAFFGQGTRLTVV.

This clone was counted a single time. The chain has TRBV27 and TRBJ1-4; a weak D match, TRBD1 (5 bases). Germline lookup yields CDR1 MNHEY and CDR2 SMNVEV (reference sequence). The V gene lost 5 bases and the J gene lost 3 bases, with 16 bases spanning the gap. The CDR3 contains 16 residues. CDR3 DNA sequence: TGTGCCAGCAGTCCACGCCCGACAGACCCTAATGAAAAACTGTTTTTT. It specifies CASSPRPTDPNEKLFF.

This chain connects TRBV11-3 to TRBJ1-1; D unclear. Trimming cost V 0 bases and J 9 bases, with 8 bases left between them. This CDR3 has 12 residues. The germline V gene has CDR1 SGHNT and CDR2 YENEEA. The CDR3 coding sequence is TGTGCCAGCAGCTTAGATATGGGCCAAGCTTTCTTT. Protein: CASSLDMGQAFF.

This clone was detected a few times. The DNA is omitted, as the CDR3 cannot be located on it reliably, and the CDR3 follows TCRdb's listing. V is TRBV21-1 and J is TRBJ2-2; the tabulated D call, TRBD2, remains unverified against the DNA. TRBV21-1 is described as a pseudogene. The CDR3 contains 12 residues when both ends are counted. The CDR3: CASGRRAGELFF.

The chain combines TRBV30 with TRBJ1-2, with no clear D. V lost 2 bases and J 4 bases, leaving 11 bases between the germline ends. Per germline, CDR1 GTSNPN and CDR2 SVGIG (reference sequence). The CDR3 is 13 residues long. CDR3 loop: CAWSKDSSYGYTF. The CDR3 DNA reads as TGTGCCTGGAGTAAGGATTCGAGCTATGGCTACACCTTC.

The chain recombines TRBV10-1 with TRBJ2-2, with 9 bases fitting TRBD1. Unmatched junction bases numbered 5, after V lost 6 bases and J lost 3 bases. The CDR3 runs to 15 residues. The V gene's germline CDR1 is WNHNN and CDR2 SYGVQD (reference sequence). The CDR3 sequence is CASSLTGGHTGELFF. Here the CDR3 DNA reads TGCGCCAGCAGCTTGACAGGGGGGCACACCGGGGAGCTGTTTTTT.